The 25 T cell receptor beta chains given below trace back to one sample, sequenced in a study of human CD8 memory T cell subsets. It was CCR7+ PD-1+ TIGIT+ early memory CD8+ T cells with exhausted-like traits that constituted TPEX cells. Investigators built TCR beta libraries using UMI-labeled 5' RACE. Reanalyzing the 5' RACE reads, TCRdb keeps one entry per CDR3 protein, without DNA. The sample shows thousands of distinct CDR3 sequences, and 15% sits with its ten largest clones. The sample consisted of CD8+ T cells from PBMCs. The receptors stem from a human donor in good health.

The chain employs TRBV6-4 and TRBJ1-1. The CDR3 runs to 11 residues. Per the germline V gene, CDR1 is MRHNA and CDR2 is SNTAGT. This chain's CDR3 is CASVAGWEAFF.

V is TRBV7-2 and J is TRBJ2-1. CDR1 is SGHTA and CDR2 is FQGNSA in the germline V gene. This CDR3 contains 13 residues. Here the CDR3 reads CASSLVGYNEQFF.

Its frequency marks this clonotype as medium-sized. The chain carries TRBV5-1 and TRBJ1-1. Germline CDR1 and CDR2: SGHRS and YFSETQ. The CDR3 runs to 13 residues. This CDR3 reads CASSWDVNTEAFF. Full variable domain (outside the CDR3, taken from reference TRBV5-1 and TRBJ1-1): KAGVTQTPRYLIKTRGQQVTLSCSPISGHRSVSWYQQTPGQGLQFLFEYFSETQRNKGNFPGRFSGRQFSNSRSEMNVSTLELGDSALYLCASSWDVNTEAFFGQGTRLTVV.

The chain combines TRBV18 with TRBJ2-5; the D gene TCRdb calls, TRBD2, cannot be checked with no DNA. The CDR3 length is 15 residues. Germline-derived CDR1 and CDR2 are KGHSH and LQKENI. The CDR3 loop reads CASSPSDLAGETQYF.

The chain joins TRBV29-1 to TRBJ2-5; there is no DNA to check the TCRdb D call of TRBD1. CDR3 size: 16 residues. CDR1 and CDR2 from the germline V gene are SQVTM and ANQGSEA. The CDR3 reads CSVGDSLESSQETQYF.

This clonotype counts as medium-sized by frequency. The rearrangement uses TRBV7-9 and TRBJ1-4; TCRdb lists TRBD1, though no DNA is available to test this call. The CDR3 consists of 14 residues. In germline, CDR1 is SEHNR, CDR2 FQNEAQ (reference sequence). The CDR3 here is CASSFEGTNEKLFF.

The V call is TRBV5-4, the J call TRBJ1-1; without DNA, the TCRdb call of TRBD1 cannot be checked. CDR3 length equals 16 residues. Germline V gene lookup returns CDR1 SGHNT and CDR2 YYREEE (reference sequence). CDR3 sequence: CASSLEGTGMNTEAFF. The full variable domain, in which reference TRBV5-4 and TRBJ1-1 provide the parts outside the CDR3, is ETGVTQSPTHLIKTRGQQVTLRCSSQSGHNTVSWYQQALGQGPQFIFQYYREEENGRGNFPPRFSGLQFPNYSSELNVNALELDDSALYLCASSLEGTGMNTEAFFGQGTRLTVV.

The chain employs TRBV7-9 and TRBJ2-1. Germline V gives CDR1 SEHNR, CDR2 FQNEAQ (reference sequence). This CDR3 has 13 residues. The CDR3 region is CASSLDTYNEQFF. The variable domain in full, with the rest retrieved from reference TRBV7-9 and TRBJ2-1, is DTGVSQNPRHKITKRGQNVTFRCDPISEHNRLYWYRQTLGQGPEFLTYFQNEAQLEKSRLLSDRFSAERPKGSFSTLEIQRTEQGDSAMYLCASSLDTYNEQFFGPGTRLTVL.

The V and J genes are TRBV20-1 and TRBJ2-1; TCRdb outputs TRBD1, but without DNA this stays unchecked. The length of the CDR3 is 16 residues. CDR1 and CDR2 from the germline V gene are DFQATT and SNEGSKA (reference sequence). The CDR3 spells CSARDPEGALYNEQFF.

This rearrangement joins TRBV6-1 to TRBJ2-7; without DNA, the TCRdb call of TRBD2 cannot be checked. The germline V gene encodes CDR1 MNHNS and CDR2 SASEGT. This CDR3 comprises 15 residues. This CDR3 is CASSESRTSSYEQYF.

V is TRBV4-3 and J is TRBJ1-1; with no DNA, the TCRdb D assignment of TRBD1 cannot be verified. Germline V gene data show CDR1 as LGHNA and CDR2 as YSLEER. This CDR3 region has 15 residues. This chain's CDR3 is CASSQDRTGGTEAFF.

This chain links TRBV29-1 with TRBJ2-7; TCRdb gives TRBD1 as the D gene, but with no DNA this cannot be confirmed. This CDR3 is built from 12 residues. From germline, CDR1 is SQVTM and CDR2 ANQGSEA. The CDR3 region is CSGSTGMNEQYF.

CDR3 loop: CASSQDRDEQFF. This chain uses TRBV4-3 with TRBJ2-1. The CDR3 totals 12 residues. Germline CDR1 and CDR2: LGHNA and YSLEER.

The genes are TRBV7-9 and TRBJ1-3; TCRdb proposes TRBD1, but this gene call is untestable without DNA. The CDR3 contains 13 residues. The germline gives CDR1 SEHNR, CDR2 FQNEAQ (reference sequence). The CDR3 protein is CASSPDRADTIYF.

This chain uses TRBV20-1 with TRBJ2-3; the D gene TCRdb calls, TRBD2, cannot be checked with no DNA. The CDR3 is 16 residues long. Germline values: CDR1 DFQATT, CDR2 SNEGSKA (reference sequence). The CDR3 protein is CSASGDIAGDTDTQYF.

The chain joins TRBV29-1 to TRBJ2-7; absent DNA, TCRdb's TRBD1 call cannot be checked. This CDR3 contains 14 residues. CDR1 and CDR2 from the germline V gene are SQVTM and ANQGSEA. CDR3 in amino acids: CSVEGGGESYEQYF.

The V call is TRBV5-6, the J call TRBJ2-5; absent DNA, TCRdb's TRBD1 call cannot be checked. Germline CDR1 and CDR2: SGHDT and YYEEEE. The CDR3 sequence is 17 residues long. The CDR3 reads CASSLEDRGRSQETQYF. Supplemented by reference TRBV5-6 and TRBJ2-5, the full variable domain reads DAGVTQSPTHLIKTRGQQVTLRCSPKSGHDTVSWYQQALGQGPQFIFQYYEEEERQRGNFPDRFSGHQFPNYSSELNVNALLLGDSALYLCASSLEDRGRSQETQYFGPGTRLLVL.

The rearrangement uses TRBV12-3 or TRBV12-4 and TRBJ2-2; TCRdb gives TRBD1 as the D gene, but with no DNA this cannot be confirmed. CDR3 size: 14 residues. The CDR3 is CASSPGPNTGELFF.

Its frequency marks this clonotype as medium-sized. The rearrangement joins TRBV11-2 to TRBJ2-1; TCRdb calls TRBD2, which cannot be checked without DNA. From germline, CDR1 is SGHAT and CDR2 FQNNGV. CDR3 size: 17 residues. CDR3 sequence reads: CASSLDPGLAGYNEQFF.

This chain connects TRBV4-1 to TRBJ2-5; TCRdb's assignment of TRBD2 cannot be checked, as there is no DNA. Germline CDR1 MGHRA, CDR2 YSYEKL. The CDR3 totals 15 residues. The CDR3 reads CASSQDGGSGETQYF.

The chain links TRBV19 to TRBJ2-1; the TCRdb D gene call, TRBD2, has no DNA to confirm it. The CDR3 sequence is 14 residues long. Germline-derived CDR1 and CDR2 are LNHDA and SQIVND (reference sequence). The CDR3 is CASTSGRASNEQFF.

The chain uses TRBV24-1 and TRBJ2-7; without DNA, the TCRdb call of TRBD2 cannot be checked. The CDR3 spans 13 residues. Germline CDR1 is KGHDR and CDR2 is SFDVKD. CDR3 protein: CATQGPFSYEQYF.

The chain uses TRBV6-1 and TRBJ2-7; with no DNA, the TCRdb D assignment of TRBD1 cannot be verified. Germline V lookup: CDR1 MNHNS, CDR2 SASEGT. There are 11 residues in the CDR3. This CDR3 is CAIGRSYEQYF.

This clonotype counts as medium-sized by frequency. This chain connects TRBV6-5 to TRBJ1-1. CDR1 is MNHEY, CDR2 SVGAGI, per germline. This CDR3 is 15 amino acids long. The CDR3: CASSYAFDGNTEAFF.

V is TRBV7-9 and J is TRBJ2-1; with no DNA, the TCRdb D assignment of TRBD2 cannot be verified. This CDR3 is built from 14 residues. Per the germline V gene, CDR1 is SEHNR and CDR2 is FQNEAQ (reference sequence). This chain's CDR3 is CASSWAGAANEQFF.